These T cell receptor beta chains were read from a single sample in a study of T cell repertoires in cytomegalovirus infection. Each CDR3 protein is one row after TCRdb ran MiXCR on the reads. The data contain under 300,000 distinct CDR3 sequences, 15% to 20% of them seen just once; the ten biggest clones take up less than 60%. Sequenced input: CD8+ T cells from PBMCs. These receptor sequences come from a human donor in good health (CMV status not recorded). Some clones in this sample may be carry-over from other donors' samples. The CDR3 runs from the conserved cysteine through the conserved F or W. The order of the fields is CDR3 protein, CDR3 DNA, D gene, V gene, J gene, clone size. A D gene is named only where the DNA matches it firmly. Part of the rows lack a size; the others show once, few, many or a class for expanded clones.

CDR3 protein: CASSFSSTGTGTQYF
CDR3 DNA: TGTGCCAGCAGTTTTTCCTCGACAGGGACCGGGACCCAGTACTTC
D gene: TRBD1
V gene: TRBV6-5
J gene: TRBJ2-5
clone size: many

CDR3 protein: CASSLNTGRASTGELFF
CDR3 DNA: TGTGCCAGCAGCCTAAACACGGGCAGGGCCTCCACCGGGGAGCTGTTTTTT
D gene: -
V gene: TRBV7-3
J gene: TRBJ2-2
clone size: many

CDR3 protein: CASSEPGRSDEQYF
CDR3 DNA: TGTGCCAGCAGTGAACCTGGTAGGTCGGACGAGCAGTACTTC
D gene: -
V gene: TRBV2
J gene: TRBJ2-7
clone size: few

CDR3 protein: CASSLTGVNQPQHF
CDR3 DNA: TGTGCCAGCAGCTTAACCGGGGTCAACCAGCCCCAGCATTTT
D gene: -
V gene: TRBV7-4
J gene: TRBJ1-5
clone size: -

CDR3 protein: CATSRERWGASSYEQYF
CDR3 DNA: TGTGCCACCAGCAGAGAGCGTTGGGGGGCGAGCTCCTACGAGCAGTACTTC
D gene: -
V gene: TRBV15
J gene: TRBJ2-7
clone size: -

CDR3 protein: CASSLSAVGRNQPQHF
CDR3 DNA: TGTGCCAGCAGTTTATCTGCTGTGGGGAGGAATCAGCCCCAGCATTTT
D gene: -
V gene: TRBV28
J gene: TRBJ1-5
clone size: many

CDR3 protein: CASSLRRGGFNEQFF
CDR3 DNA: TGTGCCAGCAGCTTAAGGCGGGGGGGCTTCAATGAGCAGTTCTTC
D gene: TRBD2
V gene: TRBV7-4
J gene: TRBJ2-1
clone size: -

CDR3 protein: CASTPEGGANTGELFF
CDR3 DNA: TGTGCCAGCACCCCGGAGGGCGGGGCGAACACCGGGGAGCTGTTTTTT
D gene: -
V gene: TRBV12-3/TRBV12-4
J gene: TRBJ2-2
clone size: -

CDR3 protein: CASGVAGAQETQYF
CDR3 DNA: TGTGCCAGCGGAGTAGCGGGGGCTCAAGAGACCCAGTACTTC
D gene: TRBD2
V gene: TRBV7-9
J gene: TRBJ2-5
clone size: -

CDR3 protein: CASSLFPAQRTDTQYF
CDR3 DNA: TGTGCCAGCAGCTTATTTCCAGCCCAGAGGACAGATACGCAGTATTTT
D gene: -
V gene: TRBV11-2
J gene: TRBJ2-3
clone size: many

CDR3 protein: CASSYSGQEETQYF
CDR3 DNA: TGTGCCAGCAGTTACTCCGGGCAGGAAGAGACCCAGTACTTC
D gene: -
V gene: TRBV6-5
J gene: TRBJ2-5
clone size: many

CDR3 protein: CSVDPGTGTYEQYF
CDR3 DNA: TGCAGCGTCGACCCCGGGACAGGGACCTACGAGCAGTACTTC
D gene: TRBD1
V gene: TRBV29-1
J gene: TRBJ2-7
clone size: few

CDR3 protein: CASSQGASLLQETQYF
CDR3 DNA: TGTGCCAGCAGTCAGGGGGCATCCCTCCTCCAAGAGACCCAGTACTTC
D gene: TRBD1
V gene: TRBV12-3/TRBV12-4
J gene: TRBJ2-5
clone size: few

CDR3 protein: CASSILGPQETQYF
CDR3 DNA: -
D gene: -
V gene: TRBV27
J gene: TRBJ2-5
clone size: few

CDR3 protein: CASSGRDRNEKLFF
CDR3 DNA: TGTGCCAGTAGCGGCCGGGACAGGAATGAAAAACTGTTTTTT
D gene: TRBD1
V gene: TRBV19
J gene: TRBJ1-4
clone size: few

CDR3 protein: CASSSTVTEAFF
CDR3 DNA: TGTGCCAGCAGCTCTACGGTGACTGAAGCTTTCTTT
D gene: -
V gene: TRBV7-8
J gene: TRBJ1-1
clone size: many

CDR3 protein: CASSTDRALNYGYTF
CDR3 DNA: TGTGCCAGCAGTACGGACAGGGCCTTAAACTATGGCTACACCTTC
D gene: TRBD1
V gene: TRBV2
J gene: TRBJ1-2
clone size: few

CDR3 protein: CASSIDGGNEQFF
CDR3 DNA: TGTGCCAGTAGTATAGATGGAGGGAATGAGCAGTTCTTC
D gene: -
V gene: TRBV19
J gene: TRBJ2-1
clone size: -

CDR3 protein: CASSPVNYYGYTF
CDR3 DNA: TGTGCCAGCAGCCCTGTTAATTACTATGGCTACACCTTC
D gene: -
V gene: TRBV7-6
J gene: TRBJ1-2
clone size: -

CDR3 protein: CASSLDGQDQETQYF
CDR3 DNA: TGTGCCAGCAGCTTAGATGGACAGGACCAAGAGACCCAGTACTTC
D gene: TRBD1
V gene: TRBV7-9
J gene: TRBJ2-5
clone size: many

CDR3 protein: CASSRRQSNQPQHF
CDR3 DNA: TGTGCCAGCAGCCGTCGGCAGAGCAATCAGCCCCAGCATTTT
D gene: -
V gene: TRBV5-6
J gene: TRBJ1-5
clone size: few

CDR3 protein: CASSLWGGGATDTQYF
CDR3 DNA: TGTGCCAGCAGCTTATGGGGCGGGGGGGCCACAGATACGCAGTATTTT
D gene: TRBD2
V gene: TRBV7-6
J gene: TRBJ2-3
clone size: many

CDR3 protein: CASSRGGREQTNVLTF
CDR3 DNA: TGTGCCAGCAGCCGAGGAGGGAGGGAACAGACCAACGTCCTGACTTTC
D gene: TRBD2
V gene: TRBV9
J gene: TRBJ2-6
clone size: -

CDR3 protein: CASSDPLRNSYEQYF
CDR3 DNA: TGTGCCAGCAGTGATCCGCTGAGGAACTCCTACGAGCAGTACTTC
D gene: -
V gene: TRBV2
J gene: TRBJ2-7
clone size: few

CDR3 protein: CASRTPDGGMNTEAFF
CDR3 DNA: TGTGCCAGCAGGACCCCTGATGGAGGGATGAACACTGAAGCTTTCTTT
D gene: -
V gene: TRBV12-3/TRBV12-4
J gene: TRBJ1-1
clone size: many

CDR3 protein: CASGWTELQETQYF
CDR3 DNA: TGTGCTAGTGGTTGGACAGAGCTCCAAGAGACCCAGTACTTC
D gene: -
V gene: TRBV12-5
J gene: TRBJ2-5
clone size: -

CDR3 protein: CASSEYKFELGDTQYF
CDR3 DNA: TGTGCCAGCAGTGAATATAAGTTTGAGCTCGGGGATACGCAGTATTTT
D gene: -
V gene: TRBV6-1
J gene: TRBJ2-3
clone size: many

CDR3 protein: CSVAGTDLSGNTIYF
CDR3 DNA: TGCAGCGTAGCCGGGACTGATCTCTCTGGAAACACCATATATTTT
D gene: -
V gene: TRBV29-1
J gene: TRBJ1-3
clone size: -

CDR3 protein: CSARDWTGGGKWGNTIYF
CDR3 DNA: TGCAGTGCTAGAGATTGGACAGGGGGCGGCAAGTGGGGAAACACCATATATTTT
D gene: TRBD1
V gene: TRBV20-1
J gene: TRBJ1-3
clone size: -

CDR3 protein: CAISDRDRDYEQYF
CDR3 DNA: TGTGCCATCAGTGACCGGGACAGGGACTACGAGCAGTACTTC
D gene: TRBD1
V gene: TRBV10-3
J gene: TRBJ2-7
clone size: many

CDR3 protein: CASSTRIPPASLYEQYF
CDR3 DNA: TGTGCCAGCAGCACCCGCATCCCCCCCGCTTCTTTGTACGAGCAGTACTTC
D gene: -
V gene: TRBV28
J gene: TRBJ2-7
clone size: -

CDR3 protein: CASSLSIAGGDYNEQFF
CDR3 DNA: TGTGCCAGCAGCTTAAGTATAGCGGGGGGGGACTACAATGAGCAGTTCTTC
D gene: TRBD2
V gene: TRBV7-6
J gene: TRBJ2-1
clone size: many

CDR3 protein: CASSLVPGQTTEAFF
CDR3 DNA: TGTGCCAGCAGCTTAGTGCCGGGACAGACCACTGAAGCTTTCTTT
D gene: TRBD1
V gene: TRBV7-2
J gene: TRBJ1-1
clone size: many

CDR3 protein: CASSPPFGHLDTEAFF
CDR3 DNA: TGTGCCAGCAGCCCCCCCTTCGGGCATTTGGACACTGAAGCTTTCTTT
D gene: -
V gene: TRBV7-9
J gene: TRBJ1-1
clone size: few

CDR3 protein: CASSPGGSGTEAFF
CDR3 DNA: TGCGCCAGCAGCCCTGGAGGCTCGGGTACTGAAGCTTTCTTT
D gene: -
V gene: TRBV5-1
J gene: TRBJ1-1
clone size: few

CDR3 protein: CASSPPGREETQYF
CDR3 DNA: TGTGCCAGCAGCCCGCCGGGCCGAGAAGAGACCCAGTACTTC
D gene: -
V gene: TRBV3-1
J gene: TRBJ2-5
clone size: -

CDR3 protein: CASSQSRGNEQFF
CDR3 DNA: TGTGCCAGCAGCCAGAGCAGGGGCAATGAGCAGTTCTTC
D gene: -
V gene: TRBV27
J gene: TRBJ2-1
clone size: few

CDR3 protein: CASSLLDRGQGDGELFF
CDR3 DNA: TGTGCCAGCAGCTTATTAGACCGGGGCCAGGGGGACGGGGAGCTGTTTTTT
D gene: TRBD1
V gene: TRBV7-2
J gene: TRBJ2-2
clone size: many

CDR3 protein: CASRTGGLTGELFF
CDR3 DNA: TGTGCCAGTAGGACAGGGGGCTTAACCGGGGAGCTGTTTTTT
D gene: TRBD1
V gene: TRBV7-6
J gene: TRBJ2-2
clone size: many

CDR3 protein: CASSIAGRNEKLFF
CDR3 DNA: TGTGCCAGTAGTATAGCGGGCAGGAACGAAAAACTGTTTTTT
D gene: -
V gene: TRBV19
J gene: TRBJ1-4
clone size: few

CDR3 protein: CASSEGWTSGGASDIQYF
CDR3 DNA: TGTGCCAGCAGTGAAGGTTGGACTAGCGGGGGGGCCTCGGACATTCAGTACTTC
D gene: TRBD2
V gene: TRBV2
J gene: TRBJ2-4
clone size: -

CDR3 protein: CASSSTGASTDTQYF
CDR3 DNA: TGTGCCAGCAGCTCGACAGGGGCTAGCACAGATACGCAGTATTTT
D gene: TRBD1
V gene: TRBV7-6
J gene: TRBJ2-3
clone size: many

CDR3 protein: CASSSSGGRTGELFF
CDR3 DNA: TGTGCCAGCAGCTCTAGCGGGGGGAGGACCGGGGAGCTGTTTTTT
D gene: TRBD2
V gene: TRBV7-6
J gene: TRBJ2-2
clone size: -

CDR3 protein: CASSQDNRGGDTQYF
CDR3 DNA: TGTGCCAGCAGCCAAGATAACAGGGGGGGGGATACGCAGTATTTT
D gene: -
V gene: TRBV4-2
J gene: TRBJ2-3
clone size: -

CDR3 protein: CASSYREGENTEAFF
CDR3 DNA: TGTGCCAGCAGTTACCGGGAGGGGGAGAACACTGAAGCTTTCTTT
D gene: -
V gene: TRBV7-6
J gene: TRBJ1-1
clone size: many

CDR3 protein: CASSAGMDREWAGELFF
CDR3 DNA: TGTGCCAGCAGCGCAGGGATGGACAGGGAGTGGGCCGGGGAGCTGTTTTTT
D gene: TRBD1
V gene: TRBV7-2
J gene: TRBJ2-2
clone size: many

CDR3 protein: CASSLAGGARDTQYF
CDR3 DNA: TGTGCCAGCAGCTTAGCCGGGGGGGCCAGAGATACGCAGTATTTT
D gene: TRBD2
V gene: TRBV7-3
J gene: TRBJ2-3
clone size: -

CDR3 protein: CASNEPENYGYTF
CDR3 DNA: TGTGCCAGCAACGAACCAGAGAACTATGGCTACACCTTC
D gene: -
V gene: TRBV7-9
J gene: TRBJ1-2
clone size: many

CDR3 protein: CASSQGPGPRNEQFF
CDR3 DNA: TGCGCCAGCAGCCAAGGTCCGGGCCCCAGAAATGAGCAGTTCTTC
D gene: -
V gene: TRBV4-1
J gene: TRBJ2-1
clone size: few

CDR3 protein: CASSLSVPGQGNYGYTF
CDR3 DNA: TGTGCCAGCAGTTTATCCGTCCCGGGACAGGGAAACTATGGCTACACCTTC
D gene: TRBD1
V gene: TRBV27
J gene: TRBJ1-2
clone size: few

CDR3 protein: CASSVSVDEQFF
CDR3 DNA: TGTGCCAGCAGCGTATCCGTGGATGAGCAGTTCTTC
D gene: -
V gene: TRBV7-9
J gene: TRBJ2-1
clone size: few

CDR3 protein: CASSEYLGTSGVQEQFF
CDR3 DNA: TGTGCCAGCAGTGAATATCTAGGGACTAGCGGGGTGCAAGAGCAGTTCTTC
D gene: TRBD2
V gene: TRBV25-1
J gene: TRBJ2-1
clone size: -

CDR3 protein: CVSSSGTTNEQFF
CDR3 DNA: TGTGTCAGCAGCTCGGGCACGACCAATGAGCAGTTCTTC
D gene: -
V gene: TRBV7-2
J gene: TRBJ2-1
clone size: once